This paragraph covers one T cell receptor (beta chain) sequence. The data are from a study of T cell clones after liver transplantation. As for the study in general: Pre-transplant mixed lymphocyte reactions yielded third-party-reactive TCRbeta sequences as comparators for graft-donor-reactive sequences.

Sequenced by immunoSEQ multiplex PCR; TCRdb stores in-frame clones only, minus some. The sample lists about 75,000 clones, 84% occurring once. CDR1 and CDR2 from the germline V gene are SGHDT and YYEEEE. The V gene end was trimmed by 5 bases and the J gene end by 0 bases; junction bases not matched to a gene: 8. CDR3 size: 17 residues. V and J are TRBV5-6 and TRBJ1-2, with 12 bases matching TRBD1. This receptor was taken from a human patient who received a liver transplant. Some T cells may arise from the graft donor. The source was CD4+ T cells from blood, collected less than 50 months after liver transplant. CDR3 in amino acids: CASSPGTGGSANYGYTF. CDR3 bases: TGTGCCAGCAGTCCCGGGACAGGGGGCTCAGCTAACTATGGCTACACCTTC.